A single sample is the source of the 5 T cell receptor beta chains below, sequenced in a study of a mutant IDH1 vaccine in newly diagnosed glioma. Time point given: baseline, week 1 (first vaccination visit). Treatment in this sample: pre-vaccination baseline after standard-of-care therapy. TCRdb's copy holds only in-frame clones and misses some; the assay was immunoSEQ multiplex PCR. The repertoire holds around 37,000 clones, with roughly 89% as singletons. The sequencing used PBMCs, collected from a glioma patient treated with radiotherapy, temozolomide or both. The origin of the receptors is a man between 18 and 35 years old with glioma.

This chain joins TRBV5-4 and TRBJ2-7; 8 bases fit TRBD1. This CDR3 contains 15 residues. Germline V gives CDR1 SGHNT, CDR2 YYREEE (reference sequence). V lost 2 bases to trimming and J lost 0 bases; unmatched junction nucleotides: 4. CDR3 DNA sequence: TGTGCCAGCAGCTTCACAGGGGGAGACTCCTACGAGCAGTACTTC. Translated: CASSFTGGDSYEQYF.

This clone has just one count. J is TRBJ1-1 and V is TRBV6-5; tentatively, D is TRBD1 (5 bases). Trimming cost V 4 bases and J 10 bases, with 13 bases left between them. Germline V lookup: CDR1 MNHEY, CDR2 SVGAGI. CDR3 length: 12 residues. The CDR3 spells CASSSPGLGAFF. CDR3 sequence (DNA): TGTGCCAGCAGTTCTCCAGGGTTGGGAGCTTTCTTT.

The chain employs TRBV30 and TRBJ1-2, with D uncertain. This CDR3 is 13 amino acids long. V was trimmed by 2 bases and J by 5 bases, leaving 12 bases between them. The germline V gene encodes CDR1 GTSNPN and CDR2 SVGIG (reference sequence). The CDR3 sequence is CAWSSDLGYGYTF. CDR3 in DNA: TGTGCCTGGAGTTCTGACCTGGGGTATGGCTACACCTTC.

The gene calls are TRBV4-3 and TRBJ2-1, with TRBD2 as a possible D gene (5 bases). Germline lookup yields CDR1 LGHNA and CDR2 YSLEER. This CDR3 is built from 15 residues. Between the trimmed V and J ends, which lost 0 bases and 5 bases, there was a span of 11 bases. This chain's CDR3 is CASSQDQSGNNEQFF. The CDR3 nucleotides read TGCGCCAGCAGCCAAGATCAATCGGGAAACAATGAGCAGTTCTTC.

A remark on this clone: The same CDR3 can be traced to other DNA sequences in this sample. The chain uses TRBV7-8 and TRBJ1-2, with D possibly being TRBD1 (6 bases). Germline assignment: CDR1 SGHVS and CDR2 FQNEAQ. The CDR3 totals 14 residues. V was shortened by 5 bases and J by 2 bases, with 12 bases between the two germline ends. The CDR3 sequence is CASSQPQGNYGYTF. Written as DNA, the CDR3 is TGTGCCAGCAGCCAACCACAGGGAAACTATGGCTACACCTTC.